Below, one T cell receptor beta chain is given with its context. These data belong to a study of OX40 agonist ivuxolimab in advanced cancers. V gave up 5 bases and J gave up 4 bases, with 27 bases separating them. Germline V lookup: CDR1 SGHNT, CDR2 YYREEE (reference sequence). The CDR3 loop spans 18 amino acids. TCRdb's copy holds only in-frame clones and misses some; the assay was immunoSEQ multiplex PCR. Of roughly 64,000 clones in the sample, almost 85% were seen once. V and J are TRBV5-4 and TRBJ1-2, with a weak D call TRBD1 (5 bases). The starting material was CD4+ or CD8+ T cells sorted from blood, obtained in a trial of the OX40 agonist ivuxolimab. The receptor was derived from an adult with an advanced solid tumor such as melanoma, head and neck, liver or kidney cancer. The CDR3 nucleotides read TGTGCCAGCAGATACGCCGTCGGCAGGGCCCTGGACGGCTATGGCTACACCTTC. This sequence encodes CASRYAVGRALDGYGYTF.